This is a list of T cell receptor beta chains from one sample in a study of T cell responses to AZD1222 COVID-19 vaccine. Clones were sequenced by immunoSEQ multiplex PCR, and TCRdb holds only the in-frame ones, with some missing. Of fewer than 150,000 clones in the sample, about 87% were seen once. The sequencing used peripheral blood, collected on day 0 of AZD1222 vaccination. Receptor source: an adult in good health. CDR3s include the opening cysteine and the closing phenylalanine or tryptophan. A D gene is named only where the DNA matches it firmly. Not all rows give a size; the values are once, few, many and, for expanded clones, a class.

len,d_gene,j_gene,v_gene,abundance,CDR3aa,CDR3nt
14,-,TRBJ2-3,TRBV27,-,CASSTDSRTDTQYF,TGTGCCAGCAGTACGGACAGCCGCACAGATACGCAGTATTTT
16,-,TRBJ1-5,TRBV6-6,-,CASSYSIGKGNQPQHF,TGTGCCAGCAGTTACTCGATAGGGAAGGGCAATCAGCCCCAGCATTTT
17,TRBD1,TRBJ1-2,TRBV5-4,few,CASSLMVGQGNYYGYTF,TGTGCCAGCAGCTTGATGGTGGGACAGGGCAACTACTATGGCTACACCTTC
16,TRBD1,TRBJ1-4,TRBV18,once,CASSPAGGRTNEKLFF,TGTGCCAGCTCACCAGCAGGGGGCAGAACTAATGAAAAACTGTTTTTT
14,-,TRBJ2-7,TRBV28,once,CASRSPAGTYEQYF,TGTGCCAGCAGATCCCCGGCAGGGACCTACGAGCAGTACTTC
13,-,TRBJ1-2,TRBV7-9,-,CASSPAADYGYTF,TGTGCCAGCAGCCCAGCCGCTGACTATGGCTACACCTTC
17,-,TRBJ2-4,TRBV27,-,CASSLLGGRLAKNIQYF,TGTGCCAGCAGTTTACTTGGAGGGAGACTAGCCAAAAACATTCAGTACTTC
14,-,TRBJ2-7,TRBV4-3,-,CASSQDKLVYEQYF,TGCGCCAGCAGCCAAGATAAGCTCGTTTACGAGCAGTACTTC
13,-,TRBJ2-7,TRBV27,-,CASSLGQGHEQYF,TGTGCCAGCAGTTTAGGCCAGGGCCACGAGCAGTACTTC
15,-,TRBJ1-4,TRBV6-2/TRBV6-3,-,CASSYPVGTNEKLFF,TGTGCCAGCAGTTACCCAGTTGGGACTAATGAAAAACTGTTTTTT
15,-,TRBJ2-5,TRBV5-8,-,CASSSVGRIQETQYF,TGTGCCAGCAGCAGCGTGGGACGTATTCAAGAGACCCAGTACTTC
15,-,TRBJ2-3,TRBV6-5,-,CASSYRSEVPDTQYF,TGTGCCAGCAGTTACCGGTCTGAAGTTCCGGATACGCAGTATTTT
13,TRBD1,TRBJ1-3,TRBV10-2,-,CARSGQAGNTIYF,TGCGCCAGAAGCGGACAGGCCGGAAACACCATATATTTT
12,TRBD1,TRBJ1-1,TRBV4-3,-,CASSRSQGEAFF,TGCGCCAGCAGCCGTTCACAGGGGGAGGCTTTCTTT
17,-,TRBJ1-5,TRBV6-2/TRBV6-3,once,CASSYRGGEGNNQPQHF,TGTGCCAGCAGTTACCGAGGCGGGGAAGGTAACAATCAGCCCCAGCATTTT
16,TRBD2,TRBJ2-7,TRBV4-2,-,CASSQVSVAGGYEQYF,TGTGCCAGCAGCCAAGTGTCCGTAGCGGGGGGCTACGAGCAGTACTTC
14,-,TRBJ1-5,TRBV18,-,CASSPASTNQPQHF,TGTGCCAGCTCACCCGCCTCTACGAATCAGCCCCAGCATTTT
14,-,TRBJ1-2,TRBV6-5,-,CASSYSPGNYGYTF,TGTGCCAGCAGTTACTCGCCAGGGAACTATGGCTACACCTTC
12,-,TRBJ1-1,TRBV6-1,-,CASSEGPTEAFF,TGTGCCAGCAGTGAAGGACCGACTGAAGCTTTCTTT
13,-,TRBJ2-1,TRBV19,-,CASSINSYNEQFF,TGTGCCAGTAGTATAAACAGCTACAATGAGCAGTTCTTC
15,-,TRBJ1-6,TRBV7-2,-,CASSLDTGNGSPLHF,TGTGCCAGCAGCCTTGATACAGGGAATGGTTCACCCCTCCACTTT
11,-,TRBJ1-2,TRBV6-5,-,CASSSWYGYTF,TGTGCCAGCAGTTCCTGGTATGGCTACACCTTC
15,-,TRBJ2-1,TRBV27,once,CASIESRGPRNEQFF,TGTGCCAGCATCGAGAGTCGGGGGCCTCGGAATGAGCAGTTCTTC
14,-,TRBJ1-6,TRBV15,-,CATSGSSYNSPLHF,TGTGCCACCAGCGGGAGCTCCTATAATTCACCCCTCCACTTT
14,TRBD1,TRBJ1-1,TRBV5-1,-,CASSWGQGKTEAFF,TGCGCCAGCAGCTGGGGACAGGGGAAGACTGAAGCTTTCTTT
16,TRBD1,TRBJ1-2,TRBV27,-,CASSPGQGAGGYGYTF,TGTGCCAGCAGTCCGGGACAGGGGGCGGGCGGCTATGGCTACACCTTC
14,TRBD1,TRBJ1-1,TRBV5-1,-,CASSLDVRGLTAFF,TGCGCCAGCAGCTTGGATGTCAGGGGGCTTACAGCTTTCTTT
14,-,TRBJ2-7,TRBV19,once,CASSIPGTSYEQYF,TGTGCCAGTAGTATACCCGGGACCTCCTACGAGCAGTACTTC
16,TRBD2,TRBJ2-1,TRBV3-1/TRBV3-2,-,CASSQGTSGVYNEQFF,TGTGCCAGCAGCCAAGGAACTAGCGGGGTCTACAATGAGCAGTTCTTC
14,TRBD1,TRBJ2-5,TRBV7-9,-,CASSQGQGEETQYF,TGTGCCAGCAGCCAGGGACAGGGCGAAGAGACCCAGTACTTC
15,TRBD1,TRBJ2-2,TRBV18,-,CASSLRTGDTGELFF,TGTGCCAGCTCACTTCGGACAGGGGACACCGGGGAGCTGTTTTTT
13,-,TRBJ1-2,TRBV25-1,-,CASSGPNAYGYTF,TGTGCCAGCAGTGGGCCAAACGCCTATGGCTACACCTTC
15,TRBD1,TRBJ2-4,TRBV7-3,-,CASSLQGADKNIQYF,TGTGCCAGCAGCTTACAGGGGGCAGACAAAAACATTCAGTACTTC
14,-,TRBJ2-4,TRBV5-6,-,CASSFAQSGNIQYF,TGTGCCAGCAGCTTTGCGCAGTCTGGTAACATTCAGTACTTC
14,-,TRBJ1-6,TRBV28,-,CASKGDTYNSPLHF,TGTGCCAGCAAAGGGGACACCTATAATTCACCCCTCCACTTT
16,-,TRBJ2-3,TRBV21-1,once,CASSNLGAIETDTQYF,TGTGCCAGCAGCAACCTTGGGGCCATTGAGACAGATACGCAGTATTTT
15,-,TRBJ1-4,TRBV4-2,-,CASSQDVATSEKLFF,TGTGCCAGCAGCCAAGATGTCGCCACTTCGGAAAAACTGTTTTTT
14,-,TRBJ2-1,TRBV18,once,CASSPYRSGSEQFF,TGTGCCAGCTCACCTTACAGGTCCGGCAGTGAGCAGTTCTTC
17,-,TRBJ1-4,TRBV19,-,CASSIDVTASLGEKLFF,TGTGCCAGTAGTATAGATGTGACAGCCAGCCTGGGTGAAAAACTGTTTTTT
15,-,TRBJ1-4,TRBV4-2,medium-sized,CASSQDRSTNEKLFF,TGTGCCAGCAGCCAAGATAGGAGCACTAATGAAAAACTGTTTTTT
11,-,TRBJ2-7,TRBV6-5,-,CASKTGYEQYF,TGTGCCAGCAAGACGGGCTACGAGCAGTACTTC
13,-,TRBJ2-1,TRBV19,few,CASFGGVYNEQFF,TGTGCCAGTTTCGGCGGGGTCTACAATGAGCAGTTCTTC
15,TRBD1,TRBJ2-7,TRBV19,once,CASSDGTGADYEQYF,TGTGCCAGTAGTGACGGGACAGGCGCTGACTACGAGCAGTACTTC
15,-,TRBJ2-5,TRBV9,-,CASSVDDRRHETQYF,TGTGCCAGCAGCGTAGATGACAGAAGGCATGAGACCCAGTACTTC
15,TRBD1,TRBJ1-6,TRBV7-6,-,CASSSGGTGVSPLHF,TGTGCCAGCAGCTCAGGCGGGACAGGGGTTTCACCCCTCCACTTT
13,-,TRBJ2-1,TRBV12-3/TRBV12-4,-,CASRPAMGNEQFF,TGTGCCAGCAGGCCAGCTATGGGCAATGAGCAGTTCTTC
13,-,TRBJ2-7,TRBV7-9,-,CASSHRVGYEQYF,TGTGCCAGCAGTCACCGGGTGGGCTACGAGCAGTACTTC
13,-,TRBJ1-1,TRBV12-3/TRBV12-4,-,CASSFQGRTEAFF,TGTGCCAGCAGTTTCCAGGGACGGACTGAAGCTTTCTTT
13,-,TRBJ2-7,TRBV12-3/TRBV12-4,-,CASTLGPPYEQYF,TGTGCCAGCACCCTGGGACCCCCCTACGAGCAGTACTTC
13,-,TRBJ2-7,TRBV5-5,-,CASSLGQGFEQYF,TGTGCCAGCAGCTTGGGCCAGGGGTTCGAGCAGTACTTC
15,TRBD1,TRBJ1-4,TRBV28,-,CASSSAAGGNEKLFF,TGTGCCAGCAGTTCGGCGGCAGGGGGAAATGAAAAACTGTTTTTT
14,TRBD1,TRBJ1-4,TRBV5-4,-,CASSLQGANEKLFF,TGTGCCAGCAGCTTACAGGGGGCTAATGAAAAACTGTTTTTT
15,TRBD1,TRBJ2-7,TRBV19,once,CASSKDRGRIYEQYF,TGTGCCAGTAGTAAAGACAGGGGGCGGATTTACGAGCAGTACTTC
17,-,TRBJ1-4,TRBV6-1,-,CASSEGGGWRANEKLFF,TGTGCCAGCAGTGAAGGTGGGGGCTGGCGCGCTAATGAAAAACTGTTTTTT
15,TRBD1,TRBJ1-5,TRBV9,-,CASSLGQNSNQPQHF,TGTGCCAGCAGCCTGGGACAGAATAGCAATCAGCCCCAGCATTTT
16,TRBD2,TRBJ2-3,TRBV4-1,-,CASSQGRGGLTDTQYF,TGCGCCAGCAGCCAAGGCCGGGGGGGCCTCACAGATACGCAGTATTTT
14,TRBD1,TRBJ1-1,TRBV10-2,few,CASTPQGRITEAFF,TGCGCCAGCACTCCACAGGGGAGGATCACTGAAGCTTTCTTT
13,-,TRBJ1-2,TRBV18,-,CASSPRDSYGYTF,TGTGCCAGCTCACCCCGGGACTCCTATGGCTACACCTTC